This entry lists 4 T cell receptor beta chains sequenced from one sample in a study of blood T cell repertoires in COVID-19. The data were produced by immunoSEQ multiplex PCR, yet TCRdb's version contains in-frame clones alone and is incomplete. The sample has some 170,000 clones, roughly 84% seen once. The sample was PBMCs or T cells enriched from blood (not recorded which). The receptors shown here come from a man over 45 who had recovered from COVID-19.

The chain has TRBV6-1 and TRBJ2-5, with D possibly TRBD2 on 5 matching bases. Germline V gene data show CDR1 as MNHNS and CDR2 as SASEGT. V dropped 2 bases and J dropped 5 bases, with 12 bases sitting between them. The CDR3 consists of 14 residues. In nucleotides, the CDR3 is TGTGCCAGCAGTGAACCGGGGAGAAGGGAGACCCAGTACTTC. Its protein is CASSEPGRRETQYF.

This chain joins TRBV7-9 and TRBJ1-2; D uncertain. Germline V gene data show CDR1 as SEHNR and CDR2 as FQNEAQ (reference sequence). The germline V and J ends were trimmed by 1 base and 5 bases, with 5 bases remaining between them. CDR3 length: 12 residues. Here the CDR3 DNA reads TGTGCCAGCAGCTTAGATCGTTATGGCTACACCTTC. Protein product: CASSLDRYGYTF.

The chain combines TRBV5-4 with TRBJ1-3; possibly TRBD1 for D (6 bases). This CDR3 contains 14 residues. The germline V gene has CDR1 SGHNT and CDR2 YYREEE (reference sequence). The V gene lost 4 bases and the J gene lost 5 bases, with 13 bases spanning the gap. The CDR3 is CASSTTGTRNTIYF. The CDR3 coding sequence is TGTGCCAGCAGCACAACAGGGACGAGAAACACCATATATTTT.

DNA of the CDR3: TGCGCCAGCAGCTTGGGGGACAGCTCCTACGAGCAGTACTTC. As protein: CASSLGDSSYEQYF. The V and J genes are TRBV5-1 and TRBJ2-7; TRBD1 aligns across 7 bases. This CDR3 has 14 amino acids. The germline V gene has CDR1 SGHRS and CDR2 YFSETQ. V dropped 0 bases and J dropped 0; count of bases not matched to a gene: 0.